This T cell receptor (beta chain) was identified in a study of blood T cells in healthy people across ages. For the second PCR, which ran for roughly 6 to 12 cycles, a sample-barcoded 5' primer and a J-beta primer mix were used. TCRdb re-called the 5' RACE reads through MiXCR, storing one row per CDR3 protein. The data contain around 620,000 distinct CDR3 sequences, 25% to 30% of them singletons. This clonotype was counted only a few times. Extracted total RNA amounted to at least 6 micrograms for each sample. Input material: blood. The TCR originated in a woman aged 70-85 years in good health.

The CDR3 bases are TGTGCCACCAGCAGAAGCGGGCCTAGTACAACTAATGAAAAACTGTTTTTT. This sequence encodes CATSRSGPSTTNEKLFF. V is TRBV15 and J is TRBJ1-4; unclear D gene. The CDR3 is 17 residues long. Germline CDR1 and CDR2: LNHNV and YYDKDF (reference sequence). Trimming took off 2 bases at V and 0 bases at J, with 13 bases between the two ends.